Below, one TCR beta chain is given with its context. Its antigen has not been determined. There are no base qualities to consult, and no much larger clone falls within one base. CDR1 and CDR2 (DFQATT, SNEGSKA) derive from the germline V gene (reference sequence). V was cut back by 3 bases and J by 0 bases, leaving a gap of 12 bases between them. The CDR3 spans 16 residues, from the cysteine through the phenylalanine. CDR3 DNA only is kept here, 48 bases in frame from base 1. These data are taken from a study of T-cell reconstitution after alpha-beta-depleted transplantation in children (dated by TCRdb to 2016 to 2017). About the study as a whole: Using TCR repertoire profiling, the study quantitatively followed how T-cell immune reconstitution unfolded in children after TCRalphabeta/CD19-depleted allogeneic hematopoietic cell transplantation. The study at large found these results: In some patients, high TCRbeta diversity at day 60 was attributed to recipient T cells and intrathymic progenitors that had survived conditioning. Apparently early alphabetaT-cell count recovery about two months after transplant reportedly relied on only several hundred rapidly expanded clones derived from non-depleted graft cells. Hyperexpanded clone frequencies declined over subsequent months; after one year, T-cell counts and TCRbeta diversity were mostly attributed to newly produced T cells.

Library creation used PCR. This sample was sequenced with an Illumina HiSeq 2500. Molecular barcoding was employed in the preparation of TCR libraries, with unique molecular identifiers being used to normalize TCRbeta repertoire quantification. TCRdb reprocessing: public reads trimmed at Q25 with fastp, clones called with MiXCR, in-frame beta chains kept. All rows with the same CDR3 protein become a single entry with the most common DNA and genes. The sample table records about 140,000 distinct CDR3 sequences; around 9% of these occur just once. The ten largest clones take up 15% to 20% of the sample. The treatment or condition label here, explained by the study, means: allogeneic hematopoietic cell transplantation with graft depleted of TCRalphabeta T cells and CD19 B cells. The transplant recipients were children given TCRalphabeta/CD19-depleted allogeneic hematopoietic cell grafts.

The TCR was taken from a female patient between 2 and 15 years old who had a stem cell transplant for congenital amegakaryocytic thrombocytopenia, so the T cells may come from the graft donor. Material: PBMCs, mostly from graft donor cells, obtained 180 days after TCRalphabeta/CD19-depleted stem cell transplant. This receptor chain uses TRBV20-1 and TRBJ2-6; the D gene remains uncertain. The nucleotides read TGCAGTGCTAGCCTCCCGACGGCCTCTGGGGCCAACGTCCTGACTTTC. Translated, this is CSASLPTASGANVLTF.